The present T cell receptor beta chain was sequenced within a study of OX40 agonist ivuxolimab in advanced cancers. Points from the study as a whole: Mean expanded clone counts were higher in CD8+ than CD4+ T cells.

On this clone: Its antigen remains unknown.

The V and J ends lost 4 bases and 5 bases respectively, with 17 bases between them. CDR1 and CDR2 (germline): KGHSH, LQKENI. The CDR3 has 15 amino acids. Repertoires were generated with immunoSEQ multiplex PCR, while TCRdb's copy carries only in-frame clones and drops some. The sample shows approximately 110,000 clones, less than 95% of them seen only once. This specimen was CD4+ or CD8+ T cells sorted from blood, taken in a trial of the OX40 agonist ivuxolimab. The source is an adult with an advanced solid tumor such as melanoma, head and neck, liver or kidney cancer. V gene TRBV18 combines with J gene TRBJ2-5; tentatively, D is TRBD1 or TRBD2 (5 bases each). Here the CDR3 DNA reads TGTGCCAGCTCACGTCCTCTAGGGGAGACGGAGACCCAGTACTTC. Protein product: CASSRPLGETETQYF.